Shown below are 31 T cell receptor beta chains from a single sample sequenced in a study of T cell repertoires in cytomegalovirus infection. These TCRs are of unknown antigen specificity. TCRdb called the reads again in MiXCR, with one record for every CDR3 protein. The sample has 310,000 or so distinct CDR3 sequences; around 25% are singletons. The sample was cultured PBMCs, taken from culture after CMV antigen stimulation. The receptors derive from a human donor in good health (CMV status not recorded). Some clones in this sample may be carry-over from other donors' samples.

This clonotype showed up just a few times. This chain connects TRBV7-2 to TRBJ1-1, with unresolved D. The CDR3 contains 11 residues. Trimming took 1 base from V and 7 from J, leaving 4 bases between them. Germline CDR1 and CDR2: SGHTA and FQGNSA. DNA of the CDR3: TGTGCCAGCAGCTTAGAGTTTGAAGCTTTCTTT. It yields the protein CASSLEFEAFF.

This clonotype occurred many times. The chain uses TRBV7-2 and TRBJ2-7; TRBD1 matches at 7 bases. The germline gives CDR1 SGHTA, CDR2 FQGNSA. V lost 7 bases and J lost 6; bases outside the gene matches: 6. CDR3 size: 12 residues. Here the CDR3 reads CASTIRGREQYF. CDR3 in DNA: TGTGCCAGCACCATAAGGGGGCGCGAGCAGTACTTC.

This clonotype was counted a single time. This sequence joins TRBV7-6 and TRBJ2-3, with 13 nucleotides matching TRBD2. Germline loops: CDR1 SGHVS, CDR2 FNYEAQ. The CDR3 spans 17 residues. V dropped 5 bases and J dropped 2; count of bases not matched to a gene: 7. The CDR3 is CASSPGTSGMNTDTQYF. CDR3 nucleotides: TGTGCCAGCAGCCCAGGGACTAGCGGGATGAACACAGATACGCAGTATTTT.

In its sample, this clonotype was seen many times. The CDR3 DNA follows: TGTGCCAGCAGCCAAGATTTGAGGAATGAGCAGTTCTTC. Translated: CASSQDLRNEQFF. This chain uses TRBV3-1 with TRBJ2-1; no reliable D call. The CDR3 spans 13 residues. Trimming pared 0 bases from V and 7 bases from J, leaving 7 bases between. CDR1 is LGHDT and CDR2 is YNNKEL in the germline V gene (reference sequence).

This clonotype was observed a handful of times. The CDR3 DNA follows: TGTGCCAGCGGGGAAAGGAGCAATCAGCCCCAGCATTTT. This sequence encodes CASGERSNQPQHF. The chain couples TRBV6-6 to TRBJ1-5; the D is unclear. V was trimmed by 8 bases and J by 1 base, leaving 9 bases between them. The CDR3 is 13 residues long. The germline gives CDR1 MNHNY, CDR2 SVGAGI (reference sequence).

The table lists this clonotype with a few counts. DNA for the CDR3: TGTGCCAGCAGCTTAGATTGGGTAGGAGTATGGGGCAATCAGCCCCAGCATTTT. The encoded protein is CASSLDWVGVWGNQPQHF. The chain has TRBV7-2 and TRBJ1-5; D is uncertain. The CDR3 is 18 amino acids. Per the germline V gene, CDR1 is SGHTA and CDR2 is FQGNSA. V shed 1 base and J shed 2 bases, with 18 bases lying between them. Filled out from reference TRBV7-2 and TRBJ1-5, the complete variable domain reads GAGVSQSPSNKVTEKGKDVELRCDPISGHTALYWYRQSLGQGLEFLIYFQGNSAPDKSGLPSDRFSAERTGGSVSTLTIQRTQQEDSAVYLCASSLDWVGVWGNQPQHFGDGTRLSIL.

This clonotype came up a few times. The chain carries TRBV25-1 and TRBJ1-5, with D unclear. The CDR3 covers 13 residues. V gave up 3 bases and J gave up 5 bases, with 8 bases separating them. Per germline, CDR1 MGHDK and CDR2 SYGVNS. CDR3 sequence (DNA): TGTGCCAGCAGTGACCGACTGGATCAGCCCCAGCATTTT. This sequence encodes CASSDRLDQPQHF.

This clonotype came up many times. The chain combines TRBV20-1 with TRBJ2-3, with 7 bases fitting TRBD1. The CDR3 has 14 amino acids. Unmatched junction bases numbered 11, after V lost 4 bases and J lost 7 bases. Per the germline V gene, CDR1 is DFQATT and CDR2 is SNEGSKA (reference sequence). The CDR3 spells CSAKHGTEPNTQYF. CDR3 sequence (DNA): TGCAGTGCTAAACATGGGACAGAGCCTAATACGCAGTATTTT.

There are a few counts of this clonotype. V and J are TRBV30 and TRBJ2-6; D remains ambiguous. Germline assignment: CDR1 GTSNPN and CDR2 SVGIG (reference sequence). The CDR3 runs to 16 residues. V lost 0 bases and J lost 0, with 9 bases in between. CDR3 DNA sequence: TGTGCCTGGAGTGTACGAGCGTTCTCTGGGGCCAACGTCCTGACTTTC. This encodes CAWSVRAFSGANVLTF. The full variable domain, completed using reference TRBV30 and TRBJ2-6, is SQTIHQWPATLVQPVGSPLSLECTVEGTSNPNLYWYRQAAGRGLQLLFYSVGIGQISSEVPQNLSASRPQDRQFILSSKKLLLSDSGFYLCAWSVRAFSGANVLTFGAGSRLTVL.

CDR3 sequence reads: CASSLPPVSTSYEQYF. CDR3 bases: TGTGCCAGCAGCTTACCCCCGGTTAGTACCTCCTACGAGCAGTACTTC. This sequence joins TRBV7-9 and TRBJ2-7, with D unclear. Per germline, CDR1 SEHNR and CDR2 FQNEAQ (reference sequence). The CDR3 contains 16 residues. Trimming pared 2 bases from V and 0 bases from J, leaving 14 bases between.

The chain couples TRBV13 to TRBJ2-3, with TRBD2 matching 7 bases. CDR3 length equals 16 residues. V was clipped by 5 bases and J by 2 bases; unmatched bases: 10. Germline V gene lookup returns CDR1 PRHDT and CDR2 FYEKMQ (reference sequence). This chain's CDR3 is CASSAGVARLTDTQYF. In nucleotides, the CDR3 is TGTGCCAGCAGCGCGGGAGTGGCTCGACTCACAGATACGCAGTATTTT.

This clonotype has ten or more counts. The chain employs TRBV7-2 and TRBJ2-1, with TRBD2 identical over 11 bases. Germline V gives CDR1 SGHTA, CDR2 FQGNSA. Germline trimming cut 6 bases from V and 4 bases from J; bases unmatched to any gene: 8. CDR3 length: 16 amino acids. In DNA, the CDR3 is TGTGCCAGCAGACTGTCCGGGACTAGCGGTTACAATGAGCAGTTCTTC. Translated, it gives CASRLSGTSGYNEQFF.

The chain employs TRBV6-8 and TRBJ2-3; unclear D gene. Per germline, CDR1 MNHGY and CDR2 SAAAGT. This CDR3 spans 12 amino acids. Trimming cost V 5 bases and J 14 bases, with 17 bases left between them. The CDR3 reads CASSHTATEWYF. The CDR3 DNA reads as TGTGCCAGCAGTCATACAGCGACCGAGTGGTATTTT.

This clonotype was observed many times. This chain uses TRBV3-1 with TRBJ1-1; TRBD1 matches 7 bases. The V gene end was trimmed by 5 bases and the J gene end by 1 base; junction bases not matched to a gene: 4. CDR1 and CDR2 from the germline V gene are LGHDT and YNNKEL (reference sequence). This CDR3 has 14 residues. The CDR3 DNA follows: TGTGCCAGCAGCGCCCGGGACAGGAACACTGAAGCTTTCTTT. It is translated as CASSARDRNTEAFF.

This chain connects TRBV4-1 to TRBJ2-7; unclear D gene. V was shortened by 0 bases and J by 6 bases, with 15 bases between the two germline ends. CDR1 MGHRA and CDR2 YSYEKL come from the germline V gene. The CDR3 loop spans 15 amino acids. CDR3 amino acids: CASSQEGGGPSEQYF. DNA of the CDR3: TGCGCCAGCAGCCAAGAAGGCGGCGGCCCAAGCGAGCAGTACTTC.

This clonotype was observed many times. V usage is TRBV12-3 or TRBV12-4 and J usage is TRBJ2-1; 10 nucleotides match TRBD2. J lost 4 bases, V lost 6 bases, and 9 bases had no gene match. The CDR3 has 16 residues. DNA for the CDR3: TGTGCCAGCAGAGGGGGGACTAGCGAGAGTTACAATGAGCAGTTCTTC. Protein product: CASRGGTSESYNEQFF.

The sample holds many counts of this clonotype. The gene calls are TRBV7-3 and TRBJ2-1; 13 bases are shared with TRBD2. CDR3 length: 15 residues. Germline CDR1 reads SGHTA; CDR2 reads FQGTGA. The junction had 2 bases not matched to a gene; V was cut back by 5 bases and J by 4 bases. The CDR3 reads CASSPGLAGYNEQFF. The CDR3 bases are TGTGCCAGCAGCCCGGGACTAGCGGGGTACAATGAGCAGTTCTTC.

The chain uses TRBV4-2 and TRBJ1-6; D not resolved. The CDR3 covers 13 residues. Germline CDR1 is LGHNA and CDR2 is YNFKEQ. V was trimmed by 0 bases and J by 7 bases, leaving 4 bases between them. CDR3 nucleotide sequence: TGTGCCAGCAGCCAAGATCCCAATTCACCCCTCCACTTT. The encoded protein is CASSQDPNSPLHF.

This clonotype was recorded many times. The V and J genes are TRBV7-2 and TRBJ2-2; TRBD1 is a possible D gene (6 bases). Looked up from germline, CDR1 is SGHTA and CDR2 is FQGNSA. The CDR3 loop spans 15 amino acids. V shed 5 bases and J shed 5 bases, with 15 bases lying between them. The CDR3 bases are TGTGCCAGCAGCCCTCCGGACAGAGATACCGGGGAGCTGTTTTTT. It is translated as CASSPPDRDTGELFF.

The sample holds a few counts of this clonotype. The genes are TRBV5-6 and TRBJ1-6; 8 positions match TRBD1. J gave up 9 bases and V 2 bases, and 4 bases lay outside the gene matches. Looked up from germline, CDR1 is SGHDT and CDR2 is YYEEEE. This CDR3 spans 14 amino acids. The CDR3 loop reads CASSLQGVLSPLHF. CDR3 nucleotides: TGTGCCAGCAGCTTACAGGGGGTGCTTTCACCCCTCCACTTT.

This chain uses TRBV27 with TRBJ2-7, with D perhaps TRBD1 (9 bases). Deletions cut 7 bases from V and 3 bases from J, with 25 bases between. Germline-derived CDR1 and CDR2 are MNHEY and SMNVEV (reference sequence). There are 17 residues in the CDR3. This chain's CDR3 is CASKPTRGGQGYYEQYF. The CDR3 coding sequence is TGTGCCAGCAAACCAACCCGGGGGGGACAGGGTTACTACGAGCAGTACTTC.

This clonotype was counted many times. The rearrangement uses TRBV6-2 or TRBV6-3 and TRBJ1-4; no clear D. The CDR3 extends over 15 amino acids. Germline CDR1 MNHEY, CDR2 SVGEGT. Deletions cut 2 bases from V and 0 bases from J, with 7 bases between. CDR3 residues: CASSYRGATNEKLFF. CDR3 bases: TGTGCCAGCAGTTACCGGGGTGCAACTAATGAAAAACTGTTTTTT.

The V and J genes are TRBV7-9 and TRBJ2-7; TRBD2 matches at 7 bases. Germline V CDR1 and CDR2: SEHNR, FQNEAQ (reference sequence). This CDR3 is built from 14 residues. The V gene end was trimmed by 5 bases and the J gene end by 6 bases; junction bases not matched to a gene: 10. The DNA of the CDR3 is TGTGCCAGCAGCACTCGGGACTACGAACGCGAGCAGTACTTC. This sequence encodes CASSTRDYEREQYF.

The genes are TRBV7-2 and TRBJ2-3; D gene uncertain. There are 15 residues in the CDR3. In germline, CDR1 is SGHTA, CDR2 FQGNSA. Trimming stripped 3 bases from V and 2 bases from J, with 12 bases between. In DNA form, the CDR3 reads TGTGCCAGCAGCTTTGTTTTTAACCCCACAGATACGCAGTATTTT. Encoded protein: CASSFVFNPTDTQYF. The full variable domain, in which reference TRBV7-2 and TRBJ2-3 provide the parts outside the CDR3, is GAGVSQSPSNKVTEKGKDVELRCDPISGHTALYWYRQSLGQGLEFLIYFQGNSAPDKSGLPSDRFSAERTGGSVSTLTIQRTQQEDSAVYLCASSFVFNPTDTQYFGPGTRLTVL.

This clonotype was detected a few times. The chain joins TRBV20-1 to TRBJ2-1; TRBD2 agrees at 14 bases. The V segment lost 4 bases and the J segment 5 bases; nucleotides outside the gene matches: 7. CDR3 length: 16 residues. Per the germline V gene, CDR1 is DFQATT and CDR2 is SNEGSKA (reference sequence). The CDR3 nucleotides read TGCAGTGCTATTACCGGACTAGCGGGAGGCCACAATGAGCAGTTCTTC. Translated, it gives CSAITGLAGGHNEQFF.

The V and J genes are TRBV11-2 and TRBJ1-3; D perhaps matches TRBD1 (5 bases). This CDR3 comprises 15 residues. The ends were cut back, 1 base at V and 3 bases at J, with 10 bases in the middle. Germline V gene sequence: CDR1 SGHAT, CDR2 FQNNGV. The CDR3: CASSLGGTLGNTIYF. CDR3 DNA sequence: TGTGCCAGCAGCTTAGGAGGGACGCTTGGAAACACCATATATTTT.

In its sample, this clonotype was seen many times. This chain links TRBV11-2 with TRBJ2-1; no clear D gene. Germline-derived CDR1 and CDR2 are SGHAT and FQNNGV. The CDR3 loop spans 16 amino acids. Trimming took 0 bases from V and 7 from J, leaving 16 bases between them. The CDR3, as DNA: TGTGCCAGCAGCTTAGATTTGACGGGTTTGCGAAATGAGCAGTTCTTC. Amino acid sequence: CASSLDLTGLRNEQFF.

In its sample, this clonotype was seen a few times. The CDR3 sequence is CASSSPKNPGTEEAKNIQYF. The CDR3 DNA reads as TGTGCCAGCAGCTCCCCGAAAAACCCCGGGACAGAAGAAGCCAAAAACATTCAGTACTTC. This chain connects TRBV7-9 to TRBJ2-4; 7 bases align to TRBD1. CDR1 and CDR2 from the germline V gene are SEHNR and FQNEAQ (reference sequence). The V segment lost 4 bases and the J segment 0 bases; nucleotides outside the gene matches: 18. This CDR3 has 20 amino acids.

This clonotype was recorded a few times. J is TRBJ1-1 and V is TRBV27; no clear D. Germline V gene data show CDR1 as MNHEY and CDR2 as SMNVEV (reference sequence). Trimming took 5 bases from V and 3 from J, leaving 10 bases between them. The CDR3 contains 13 residues. The CDR3 region has the DNA TGTGCCAGCAGTATCACCCAGGACACTGAAGCTTTCTTT. Translation gives CASSITQDTEAFF.

This clonotype was seen more than once but under ten times. This rearrangement joins TRBV5-1 to TRBJ1-6; D uncertain. The CDR3 has 16 residues. The V gene lost 0 bases and the J gene lost 8 bases, with 15 bases spanning the gap. Germline CDR1 and CDR2: SGHRS and YFSETQ. CDR3 bases: TGCGCCAGCAGCTTGGTGGAAAAGGGTATCGATTCACCCCTCCACTTT. The encoded protein is CASSLVEKGIDSPLHF. The full variable domain, in which reference TRBV5-1 and TRBJ1-6 provide the parts outside the CDR3, is KAGVTQTPRYLIKTRGQQVTLSCSPISGHRSVSWYQQTPGQGLQFLFEYFSETQRNKGNFPGRFSGRQFSNSRSEMNVSTLELGDSALYLCASSLVEKGIDSPLHFGNGTRLTVT.

This clonotype was picked up a small number of times. The V and J genes are TRBV5-1 and TRBJ2-5; 10 bases line up with TRBD2. With V trimmed by 6 bases and J by 5 bases, 10 bases remained unmatched. CDR1 SGHRS and CDR2 YFSETQ come from the germline V gene. CDR3 length: 15 residues. The chain's CDR3 is CASTKLAGSGETQYF. As DNA, the CDR3 is TGCGCCAGCACGAAACTAGCGGGAAGTGGGGAGACCCAGTACTTC.